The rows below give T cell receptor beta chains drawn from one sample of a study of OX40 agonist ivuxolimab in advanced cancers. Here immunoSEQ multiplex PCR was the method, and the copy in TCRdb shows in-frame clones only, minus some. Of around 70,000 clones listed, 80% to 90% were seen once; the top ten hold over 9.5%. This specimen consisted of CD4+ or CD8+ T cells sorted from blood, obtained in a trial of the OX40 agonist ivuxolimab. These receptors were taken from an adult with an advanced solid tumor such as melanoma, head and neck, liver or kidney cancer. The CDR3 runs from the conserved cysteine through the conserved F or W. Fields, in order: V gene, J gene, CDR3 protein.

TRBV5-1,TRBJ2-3,CASSLGYGGGDTQYF
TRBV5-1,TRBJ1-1,CASSFDRPNTEAFF
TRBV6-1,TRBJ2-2,CASSLTGNTGELFF
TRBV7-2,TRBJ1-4,CASSQGAGEANEKLFF
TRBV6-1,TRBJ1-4,CASSKREGEKLFF
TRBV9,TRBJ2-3,CASSSIAGVRDTQYF
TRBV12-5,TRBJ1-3,CASGLGPRLSGNTIYF
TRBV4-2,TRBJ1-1,CASSQDYPNTEAFF
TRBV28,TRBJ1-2,CASSQQSLYGYTF
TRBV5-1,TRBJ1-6,CASSPKGRASSYNSPLHF
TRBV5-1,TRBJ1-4,CASSLGDVEGSEKLFF
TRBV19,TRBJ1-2,CASSIGLQLDYGYTF
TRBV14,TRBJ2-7,CASSQEGEVAGTYEQYF
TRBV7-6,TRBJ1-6,CASSPRTGEGGSPLHF
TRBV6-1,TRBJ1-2,CASRDSIAVYGYTF
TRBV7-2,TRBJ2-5,CASSLAGGGETQYF
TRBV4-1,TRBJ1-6,CASSRPAWEGNSPLHF
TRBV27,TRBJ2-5,CASSLFGGQETQYF
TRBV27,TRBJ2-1,CASSLLARGSYNEQFF
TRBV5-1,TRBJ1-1,CASSLARSGRDTMNTEAFF
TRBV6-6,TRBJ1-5,CASSYTGRDQPQHF
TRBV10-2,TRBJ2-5,CASSGDGYQETQYF
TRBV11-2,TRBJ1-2,CASSVFGRGDGYTF
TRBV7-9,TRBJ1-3,CASSHDRENTIYF
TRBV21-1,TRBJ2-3,CASYWGQGFTDTQYF
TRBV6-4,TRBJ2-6,CASSGRVPGANVLTF
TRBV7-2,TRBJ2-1,CASSKQPRTEQFF
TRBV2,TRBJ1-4,CASRRGGEKLFF
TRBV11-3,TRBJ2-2,CASIPLRGPGELFF
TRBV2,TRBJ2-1,CASSDRGYNEQFF
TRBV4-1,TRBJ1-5,CASSLDRVNQPQHF
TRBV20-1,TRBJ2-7,CSFWWGYEQYF
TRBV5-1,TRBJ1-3,CASSLGGMEGNTIYF
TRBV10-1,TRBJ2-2,CASSTSGRARDTGELFF
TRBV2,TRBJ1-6,CASLREIGAPLHF
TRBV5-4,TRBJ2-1,CASRRAGGPQWGQFF
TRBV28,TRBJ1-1,CASSLLDMVVGSVLF
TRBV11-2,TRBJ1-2,CASSRIGGREANYGYTF
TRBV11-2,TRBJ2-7,CASSLTGTGVYEQYF
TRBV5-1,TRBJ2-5,CASSLGLADKETQYF
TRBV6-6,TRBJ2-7,CASNPPGTSYEQYF
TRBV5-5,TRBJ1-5,CASSPPGESNQPQHF
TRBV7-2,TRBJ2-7,CASTKAGGSSYEQYF
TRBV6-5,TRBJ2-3,CASGRVGTDTQYF
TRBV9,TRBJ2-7,CASSVEGDTRPHEQYF
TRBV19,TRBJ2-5,CASSINLAAFAKTQYF
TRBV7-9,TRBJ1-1,CASSLGDLTAFF
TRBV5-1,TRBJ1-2,CASSVEGRNYGYTF
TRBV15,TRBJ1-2,CATSRDVQGNLYGYTF
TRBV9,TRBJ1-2,CASSPTTGGTNYGYTF
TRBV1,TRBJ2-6,CTSSACCAQSRANVLTF
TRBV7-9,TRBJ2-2,CASSSLGDTGELFF